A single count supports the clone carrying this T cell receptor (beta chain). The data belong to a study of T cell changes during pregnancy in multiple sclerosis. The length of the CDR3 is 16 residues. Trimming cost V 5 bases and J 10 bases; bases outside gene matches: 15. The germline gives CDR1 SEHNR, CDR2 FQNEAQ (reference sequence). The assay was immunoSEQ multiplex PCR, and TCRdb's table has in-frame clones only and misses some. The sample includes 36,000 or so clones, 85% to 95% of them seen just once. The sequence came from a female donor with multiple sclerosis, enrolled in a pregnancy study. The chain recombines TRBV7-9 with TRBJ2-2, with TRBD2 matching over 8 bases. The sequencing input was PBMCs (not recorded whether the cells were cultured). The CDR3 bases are TGTGCCAGCAGCCCGACCGGGACTAGAACACCGGAGGAGCTGTTTTTT. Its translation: CASSPTGTRTPEELFF.